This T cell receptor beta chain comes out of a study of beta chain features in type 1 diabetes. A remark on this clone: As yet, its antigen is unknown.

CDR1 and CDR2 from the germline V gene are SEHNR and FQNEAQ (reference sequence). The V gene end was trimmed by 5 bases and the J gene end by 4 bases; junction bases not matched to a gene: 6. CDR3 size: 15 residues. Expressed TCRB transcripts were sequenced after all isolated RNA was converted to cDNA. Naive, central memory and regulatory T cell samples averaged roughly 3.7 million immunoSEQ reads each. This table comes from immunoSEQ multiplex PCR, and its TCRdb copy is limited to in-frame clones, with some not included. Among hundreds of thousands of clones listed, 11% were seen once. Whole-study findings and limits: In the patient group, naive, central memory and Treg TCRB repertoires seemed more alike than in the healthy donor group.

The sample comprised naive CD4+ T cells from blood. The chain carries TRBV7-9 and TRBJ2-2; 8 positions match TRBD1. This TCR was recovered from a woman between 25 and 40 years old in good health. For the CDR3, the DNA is TGTGCCAGCAGCCCTATGACAGGGGTCACCGGGGAGCTGTTTTTT. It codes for CASSPMTGVTGELFF.